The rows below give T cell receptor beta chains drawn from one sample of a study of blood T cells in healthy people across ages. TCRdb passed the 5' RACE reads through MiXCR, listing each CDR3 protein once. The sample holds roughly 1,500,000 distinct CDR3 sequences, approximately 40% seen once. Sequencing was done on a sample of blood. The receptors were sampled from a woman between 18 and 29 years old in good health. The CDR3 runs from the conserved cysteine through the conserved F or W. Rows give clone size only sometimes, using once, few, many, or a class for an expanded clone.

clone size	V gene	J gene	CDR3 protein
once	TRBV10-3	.	CASSVGTSGGGTQYF
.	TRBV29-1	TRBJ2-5	CSMWTGETQYF
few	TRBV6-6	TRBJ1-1	CASRESYRDTEAFF
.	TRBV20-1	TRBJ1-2	CSARDFDKQTNYGYTF
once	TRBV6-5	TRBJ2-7	CASSYSSDPLGDGRSLGEQYF
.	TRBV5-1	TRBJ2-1	CASSLAGTSGSSYNEQFF
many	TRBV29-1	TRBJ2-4	CSVQPNRGDIQYF
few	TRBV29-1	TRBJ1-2	CSVARASYGYTF
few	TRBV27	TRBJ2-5	CASSFNGGAYPETQYF
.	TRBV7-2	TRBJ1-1	CASSLSPRGGPNTEAFF
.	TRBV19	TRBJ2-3	CASQAGRFTDTQYF
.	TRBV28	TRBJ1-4	CASSSPGREKLFF
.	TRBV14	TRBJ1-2	CASSQDQGGSYGYTF
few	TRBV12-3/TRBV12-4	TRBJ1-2	CASRLSGGIHYGYTF
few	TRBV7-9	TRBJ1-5	CASSSRGQPQHF
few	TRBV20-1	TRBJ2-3	CSASEWVLLDTQYF
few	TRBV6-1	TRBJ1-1	CASILLRDRGLITEAFF
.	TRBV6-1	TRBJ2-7	CASSGASGALRNEQYF
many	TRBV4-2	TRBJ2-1	CASSQDGRGSYNEQFF
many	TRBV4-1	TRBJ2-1	CASSQEPGTGGREFYNEQFF
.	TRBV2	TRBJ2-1	CASSDPNSGGPNNEQFF
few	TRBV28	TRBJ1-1	CASRAVDSAEAFF
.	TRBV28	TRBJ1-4	CASSHQDSYEKLFF
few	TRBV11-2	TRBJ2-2	CASSATGGGELFF
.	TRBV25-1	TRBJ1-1	CASSARGGGSTEAFF
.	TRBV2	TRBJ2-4	CASSAPGGAGAKNIQYF
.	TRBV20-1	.	CSTREGSYNEQYF
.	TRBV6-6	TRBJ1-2	CASSLSTGRYGYTF
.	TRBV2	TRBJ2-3	CASSPLAGGTTDTQYF
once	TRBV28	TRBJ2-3	CASGSLAGQRGDTQYF
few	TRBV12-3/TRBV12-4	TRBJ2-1	CAGAVGGGYNEQFF
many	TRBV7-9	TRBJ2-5	CASSSPLGVVRETQYF
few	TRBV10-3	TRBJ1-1	CAISESHSGGMNTEAFF
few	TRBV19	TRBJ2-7	CASSGGFNEQYF
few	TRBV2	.	CASRGTGAAVDEQYF
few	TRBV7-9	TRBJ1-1	CASARGFTEAFF
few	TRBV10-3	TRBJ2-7	CAISEAERATYEQYF
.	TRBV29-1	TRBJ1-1	CSVRQLMNTEAFF
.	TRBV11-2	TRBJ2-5	CASSLGLAAGETQYF
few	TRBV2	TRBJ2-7	CASSEQDPGQTNEQYF
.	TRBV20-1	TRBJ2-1	CSAKGGASPNSYNEQFF
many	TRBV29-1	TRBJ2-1	CSVGGQDWNEQFF
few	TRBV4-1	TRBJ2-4	CASSSRLAGTILAKNIQYF
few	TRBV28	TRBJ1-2	CASKGQGSGYTF
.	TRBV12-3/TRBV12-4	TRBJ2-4	CASSPYEEVKNIQYF
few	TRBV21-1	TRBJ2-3	CASSNSSLADHTDTQYF
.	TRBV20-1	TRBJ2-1	CSARDRRTLGLAGYEQFF
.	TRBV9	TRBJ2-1	CASSAGPGNEQFF
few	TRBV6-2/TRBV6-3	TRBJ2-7	CASCCHLSAPALYEQYF
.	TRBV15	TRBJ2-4	CATSRVRLTGATAKNIQYF
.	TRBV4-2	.	CASSQSDAAEIAYEQYF
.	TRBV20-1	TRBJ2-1	CSARPGGGYNEQFF
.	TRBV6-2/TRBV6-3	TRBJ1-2	CASSQPINGYTF
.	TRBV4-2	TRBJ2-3	CASNQRGTDTQYF
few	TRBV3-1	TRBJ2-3	CATGGGRIDTQYF
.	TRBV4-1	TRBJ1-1	CASSQTTVSGTEAFF
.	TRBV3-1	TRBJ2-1	CASSQVAGPNEQFF